This T cell receptor (beta chain) was profiled in a study of technical replicates of blood from a handful of donors. The data were produced by immunoSEQ multiplex PCR, yet TCRdb's version contains in-frame clones alone and is incomplete. The sample holds around 79,000 clones, 90% to 95% seen once. There are 14 residues in the CDR3. Germline loops: CDR1 MRHNA, CDR2 SNTAGT. The V segment lost 10 bases and the J segment 1 base; nucleotides outside the gene matches: 9. This clone was detected a few times. The chain has TRBV6-4 and TRBJ1-1; 7 bases match TRBD1. This receptor was identified in a human donor in good health. Sequencing input: T cells isolated from PBMCs. CDR3 coding DNA: TGTGCCACGCGAACGGACAGGCCGAACACTGAAGCTTTCTTT. Protein: CATRTDRPNTEAFF.